In this sample, the clone carrying this T cell receptor beta chain turned up a few times. The sample is drawn from a study of early T cells in non-severe SARS-CoV-2 infection. Germline V gene sequence: CDR1 MNHNS, CDR2 SASEGT. Losses at the gene ends were 5 bases for V and 6 bases for J; bases not matched to a gene: 2. This CDR3 spans 13 amino acids. TCRdb reprocessed the 5' RACE reads via MiXCR and lists one record per CDR3 protein. The table shows 90,000 to 130,000 distinct CDR3 sequences, with 10% to 15% occurring only once. The sequence was obtained from an adult who was a healthcare worker with PCR-confirmed SARS-CoV-2 infection or an uninfected control (not recorded which). This chain uses TRBV6-1 with TRBJ2-1; 9 positions agree with TRBD2. The sample in question was whole blood, obtained at baseline. The CDR3, as DNA: TGTGCCAGCAGTTTAGCGGGAGTCAATGAGCAGTTCTTC. Encoded protein: CASSLAGVNEQFF.